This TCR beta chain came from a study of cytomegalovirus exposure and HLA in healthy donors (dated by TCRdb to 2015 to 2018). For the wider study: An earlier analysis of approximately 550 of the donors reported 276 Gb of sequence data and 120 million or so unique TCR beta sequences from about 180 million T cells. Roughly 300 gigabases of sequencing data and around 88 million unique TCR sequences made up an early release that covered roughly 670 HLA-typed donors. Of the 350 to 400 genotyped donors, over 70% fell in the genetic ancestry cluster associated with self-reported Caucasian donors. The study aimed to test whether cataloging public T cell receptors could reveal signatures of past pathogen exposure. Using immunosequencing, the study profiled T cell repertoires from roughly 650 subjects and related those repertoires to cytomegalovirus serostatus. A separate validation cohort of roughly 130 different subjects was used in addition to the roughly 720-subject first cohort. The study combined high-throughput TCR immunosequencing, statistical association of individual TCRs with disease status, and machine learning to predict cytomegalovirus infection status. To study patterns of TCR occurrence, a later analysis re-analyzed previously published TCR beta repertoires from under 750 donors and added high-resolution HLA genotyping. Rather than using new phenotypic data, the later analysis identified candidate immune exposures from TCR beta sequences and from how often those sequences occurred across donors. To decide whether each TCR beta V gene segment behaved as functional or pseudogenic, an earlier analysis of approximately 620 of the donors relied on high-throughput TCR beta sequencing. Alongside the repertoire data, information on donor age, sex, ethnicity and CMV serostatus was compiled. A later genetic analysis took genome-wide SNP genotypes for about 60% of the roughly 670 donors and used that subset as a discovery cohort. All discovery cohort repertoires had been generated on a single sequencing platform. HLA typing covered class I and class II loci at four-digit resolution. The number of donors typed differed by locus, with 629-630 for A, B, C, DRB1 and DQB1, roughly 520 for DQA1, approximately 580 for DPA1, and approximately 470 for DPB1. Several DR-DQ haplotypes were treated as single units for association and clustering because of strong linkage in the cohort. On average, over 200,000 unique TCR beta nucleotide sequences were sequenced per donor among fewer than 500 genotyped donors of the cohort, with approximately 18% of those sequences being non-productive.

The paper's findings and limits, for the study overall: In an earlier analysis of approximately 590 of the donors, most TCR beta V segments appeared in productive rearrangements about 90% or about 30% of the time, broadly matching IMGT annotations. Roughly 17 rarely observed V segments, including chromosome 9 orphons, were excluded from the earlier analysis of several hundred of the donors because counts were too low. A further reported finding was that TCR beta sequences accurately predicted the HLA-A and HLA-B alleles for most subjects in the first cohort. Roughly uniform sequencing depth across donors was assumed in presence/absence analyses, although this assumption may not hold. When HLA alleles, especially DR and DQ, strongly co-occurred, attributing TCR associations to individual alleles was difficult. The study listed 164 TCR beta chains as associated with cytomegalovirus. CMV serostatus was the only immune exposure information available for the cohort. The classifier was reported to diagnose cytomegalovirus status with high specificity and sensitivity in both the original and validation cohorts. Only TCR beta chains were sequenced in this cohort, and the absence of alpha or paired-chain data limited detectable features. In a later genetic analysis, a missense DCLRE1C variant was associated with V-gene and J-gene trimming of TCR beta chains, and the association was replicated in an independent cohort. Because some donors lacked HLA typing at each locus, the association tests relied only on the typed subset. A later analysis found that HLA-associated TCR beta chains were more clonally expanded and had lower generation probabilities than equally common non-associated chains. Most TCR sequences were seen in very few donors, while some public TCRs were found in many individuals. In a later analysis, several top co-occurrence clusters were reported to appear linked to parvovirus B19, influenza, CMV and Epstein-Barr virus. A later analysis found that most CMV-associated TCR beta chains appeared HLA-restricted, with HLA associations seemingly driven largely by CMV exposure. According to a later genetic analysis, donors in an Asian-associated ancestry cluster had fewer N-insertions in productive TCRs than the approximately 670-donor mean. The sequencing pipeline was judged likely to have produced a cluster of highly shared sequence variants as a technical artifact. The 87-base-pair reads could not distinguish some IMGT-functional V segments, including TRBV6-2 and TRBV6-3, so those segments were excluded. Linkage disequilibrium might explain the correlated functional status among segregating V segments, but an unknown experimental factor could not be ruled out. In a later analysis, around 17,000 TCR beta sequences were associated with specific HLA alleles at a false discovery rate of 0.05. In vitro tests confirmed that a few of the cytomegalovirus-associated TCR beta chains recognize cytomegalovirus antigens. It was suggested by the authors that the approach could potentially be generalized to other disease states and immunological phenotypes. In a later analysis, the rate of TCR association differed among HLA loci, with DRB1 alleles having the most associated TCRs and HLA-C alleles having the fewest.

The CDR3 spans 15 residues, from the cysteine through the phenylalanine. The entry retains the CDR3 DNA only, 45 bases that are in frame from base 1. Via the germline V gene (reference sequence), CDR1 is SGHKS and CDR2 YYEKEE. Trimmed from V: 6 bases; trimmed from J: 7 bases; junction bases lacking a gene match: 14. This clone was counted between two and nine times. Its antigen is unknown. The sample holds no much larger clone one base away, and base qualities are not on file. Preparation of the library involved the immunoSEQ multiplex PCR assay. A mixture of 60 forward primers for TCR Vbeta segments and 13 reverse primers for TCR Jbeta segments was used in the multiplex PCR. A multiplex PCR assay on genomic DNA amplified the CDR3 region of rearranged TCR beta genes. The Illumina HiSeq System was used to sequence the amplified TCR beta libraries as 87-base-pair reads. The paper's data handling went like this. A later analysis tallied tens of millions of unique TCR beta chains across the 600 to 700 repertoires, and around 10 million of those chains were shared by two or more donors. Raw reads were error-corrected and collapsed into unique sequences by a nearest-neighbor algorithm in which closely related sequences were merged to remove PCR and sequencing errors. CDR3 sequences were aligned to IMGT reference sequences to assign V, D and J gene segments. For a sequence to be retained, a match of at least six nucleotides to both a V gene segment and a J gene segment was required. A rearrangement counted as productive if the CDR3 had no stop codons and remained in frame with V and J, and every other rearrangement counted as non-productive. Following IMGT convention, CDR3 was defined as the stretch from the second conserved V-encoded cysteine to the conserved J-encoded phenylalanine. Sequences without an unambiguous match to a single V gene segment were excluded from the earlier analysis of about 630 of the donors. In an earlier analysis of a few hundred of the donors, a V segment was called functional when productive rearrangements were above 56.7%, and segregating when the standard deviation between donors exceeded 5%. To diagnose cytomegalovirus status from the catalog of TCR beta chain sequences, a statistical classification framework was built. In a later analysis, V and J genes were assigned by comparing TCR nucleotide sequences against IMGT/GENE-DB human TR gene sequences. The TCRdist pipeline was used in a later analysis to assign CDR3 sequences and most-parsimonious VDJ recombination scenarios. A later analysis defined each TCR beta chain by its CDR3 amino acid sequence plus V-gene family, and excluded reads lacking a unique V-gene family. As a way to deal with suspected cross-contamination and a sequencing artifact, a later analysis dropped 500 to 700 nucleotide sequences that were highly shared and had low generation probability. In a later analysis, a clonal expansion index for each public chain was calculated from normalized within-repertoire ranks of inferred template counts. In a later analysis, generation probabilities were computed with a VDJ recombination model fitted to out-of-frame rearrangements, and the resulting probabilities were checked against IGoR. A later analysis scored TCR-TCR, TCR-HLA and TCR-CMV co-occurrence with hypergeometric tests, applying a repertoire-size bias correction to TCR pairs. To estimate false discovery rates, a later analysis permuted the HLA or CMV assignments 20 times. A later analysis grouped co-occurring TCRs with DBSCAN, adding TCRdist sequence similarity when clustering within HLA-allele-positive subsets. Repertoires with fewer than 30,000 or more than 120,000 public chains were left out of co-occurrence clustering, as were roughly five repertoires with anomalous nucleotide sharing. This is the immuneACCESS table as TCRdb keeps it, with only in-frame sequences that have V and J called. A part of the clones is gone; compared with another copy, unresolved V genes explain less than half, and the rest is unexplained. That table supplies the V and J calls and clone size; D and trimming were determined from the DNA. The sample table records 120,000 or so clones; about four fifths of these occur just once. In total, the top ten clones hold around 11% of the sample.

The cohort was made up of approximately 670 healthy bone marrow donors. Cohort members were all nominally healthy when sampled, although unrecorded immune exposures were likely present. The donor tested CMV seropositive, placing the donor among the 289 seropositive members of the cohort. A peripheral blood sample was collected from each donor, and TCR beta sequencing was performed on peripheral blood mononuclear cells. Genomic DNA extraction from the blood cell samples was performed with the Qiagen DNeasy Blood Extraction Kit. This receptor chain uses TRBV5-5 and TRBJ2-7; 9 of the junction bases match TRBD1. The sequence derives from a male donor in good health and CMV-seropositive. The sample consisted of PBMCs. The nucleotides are TGTGCCAGCATCCCTTCGCCCCCCGGGACAGGGGAGCAGTACTTC. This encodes CASIPSPPGTGEQYF.